The 27 T cell receptor beta chains reported below all come from one sample, sequenced in a study of T cells in Graves' hyperthyroidism and ophthalmopathy (dated by TCRdb to between 2018 and 2020). Libraries were prepared through multiplex PCR. TCRdb records Illumina HiSeq 2000 as the sequencer. Amplification of TCR beta CDR3 regions was carried out from RNA transcripts. The first round of RT-PCR for the TCR CDR3 was performed with the HTBI primer set and the Qiagen OneStep RT-PCR kit. The public reads were reprocessed in TCRdb via fastp at Q25 and MiXCR, keeping in-frame beta chains. Duplicate CDR3 protein sequences are folded into a single record with the most common DNA and genes. A total of about 350,000 distinct CDR3 sequences appear in this sample, over 15% of them only once. Around a sixth of the sample comes from the top ten. Sequencing was performed on blood. The receptors were sampled from a woman aged 40 to 50 with Graves' ophthalmopathy.

This clonotype came up many times. The chain employs TRBV5-6 and TRBJ1-5; D remains unclear. The CDR3 loop spans 15 amino acids. With 1 base removed from V and 2 bases from J, the gap between germline ends came to 10 bases. CDR1 SGHDT and CDR2 YYEEEE come from the germline V gene. The CDR3 coding sequence is TGTGCCAGCAGCTTGCGGTGGGGAGGCAATCAGCCCCAGCATTTT. This gives the protein CASSLRWGGNQPQHF.

This clonotype has a count of ten or more. This chain joins TRBV10-3 and TRBJ2-7; tentatively, D is TRBD1 (5 bases). The CDR3 has 15 amino acids. V gave up 5 bases and J gave up 0 bases, with 14 bases separating them. The germline V gene has CDR1 ENHRY and CDR2 SYGVKD. The CDR3 spells CAISRKQVSSYEQYF. The DNA for the CDR3 is TGTGCCATCAGTAGAAAACAGGTATCCTCCTACGAGCAGTACTTC.

The sample holds many counts of this clonotype. This rearrangement joins TRBV2 to TRBJ1-3; D is unresolved. V was shortened by 8 bases and J by 4 bases, with 12 bases between the two germline ends. CDR3 length equals 13 residues. CDR1 SNHLY and CDR2 FYNNEI come from the germline V gene. CDR3 in amino acids: CASHGVAGNTIYF. CDR3 in DNA: TGTGCCAGCCATGGGGTAGCAGGAAACACCATATATTTT.

This clonotype was recorded at least ten times. The CDR3 DNA follows: TGTGCCAGCAGCATCCGAAACACCGGGGAGCTGTTTTTT. Translating it yields CASSIRNTGELFF. The chain carries TRBV3-1 and TRBJ2-2; no reliable D call. The germline V gene encodes CDR1 LGHDT and CDR2 YNNKEL (reference sequence). The V end was cut by 5 bases, the J end by 2 bases, with 6 bases between. The CDR3 has 13 amino acids.

This clonotype was seen at least ten times. V gene TRBV20-1 combines with J gene TRBJ2-4, with TRBD2 identical over 11 bases. Germline V CDR1 and CDR2: DFQATT, SNEGSKA (reference sequence). The length of the CDR3 is 18 residues. The V and J ends lost 1 base and 1 base, in that order; junction bases with no gene match: 9. The CDR3 protein is CSARGLAGSLNAKNIQYF. CDR3 DNA: TGCAGTGCTAGAGGACTAGCGGGGTCGCTTAACGCCAAAAACATTCAGTACTTC.

This clonotype was observed at least ten times. The V gene is TRBV24-1, the J gene TRBJ2-5, with 9 bases matching TRBD2. This CDR3 region has 13 residues. CDR1 is KGHDR and CDR2 is SFDVKD in the germline V gene. V was clipped by 7 bases and J by 3 bases; unmatched bases: 2. The CDR3 protein is CATRLAGEETQYF. CDR3 coding DNA: TGTGCCACCAGATTAGCGGGAGAAGAGACCCAGTACTTC.

This clonotype was counted ten times or more. The J gene is TRBJ1-1, the V gene TRBV29-1; D remains unclear. Trimming took off 3 bases at V and 2 bases at J, with 19 bases between the two ends. The CDR3 has 16 residues. The germline CDR1 and CDR2 sequences are SQVTM and ANQGSEA. The DNA of the CDR3 is TGCAGCGTTGAGTCGAGTGTCCAAGCATATAACACTGAAGCTTTCTTT. It is translated as CSVESSVQAYNTEAFF.

This clonotype occurred many times. The chain has TRBV19 and TRBJ2-7; 9 positions agree with TRBD1. From germline, CDR1 is LNHDA and CDR2 SQIVND (reference sequence). V lost 7 bases, J lost 5 bases, and 12 bases stayed unmatched. The CDR3 contains 15 residues. The CDR3 DNA is TGTGCCAGTACCAAAATGGGACAGGGAATCCACGAGCAGTACTTC. This codes for CASTKMGQGIHEQYF.

This clonotype was seen repeatedly, ten times or more. The chain carries TRBV28 and TRBJ1-1, with D hard to call. Germline CDR1 reads MDHEN; CDR2 reads SYDVKM. This CDR3 contains 12 residues. The V end was cut by 3 bases, the J end by 11 bases, with 13 bases between. CDR3 in amino acids: CASSLYRGTAFF. The CDR3 DNA reads TGTGCCAGCAGTTTGTATCGTGGAACGGCTTTCTTT. The full variable domain, with the rest looked up from reference TRBV28 and TRBJ1-1, is DVKVTQSSRYLVKRTGEKVFLECVQDMDHENMFWYRQDPGLGLRLIYFSYDVKMKEKGDIPEGYSVSREKKERFSLILESASTNQTSMYLCASSLYRGTAFFGQGTRLTVV.

This clonotype was counted ten times or more. The chain combines TRBV20-1 with TRBJ1-1; D gene unclear. The germline V gene encodes CDR1 DFQATT and CDR2 SNEGSKA (reference sequence). This CDR3 region has 14 residues. Trimming stripped 7 bases from V and 3 bases from J, with 18 bases between. The CDR3 spells CSGHSWRDYTEAFF. The CDR3 DNA reads TGCAGTGGCCATTCTTGGAGGGATTACACTGAAGCTTTCTTT.

This sequence joins TRBV28 and TRBJ2-7; 9 bases line up with TRBD2. V dropped 6 bases and J dropped 2; count of bases not matched to a gene: 8. Per germline, CDR1 MDHEN and CDR2 SYDVKM. There are 15 residues in the CDR3. CDR3 amino acids: CASSPPGTSPYEQYF. CDR3 DNA: TGTGCCAGCAGCCCACCCGGGACTAGCCCCTACGAGCAGTACTTC.

The table lists this clonotype with many counts. This chain links TRBV6-5 with TRBJ1-2; 8 nucleotides line up with TRBD1. The CDR3 sequence is 13 residues long. CDR1 and CDR2 from the germline V gene are MNHEY and SVGAGI. Losses at the gene ends were 5 bases for V and 7 bases for J; bases not matched to a gene: 6. The CDR3 DNA reads as TGTGCCAGCAGTATACAGGGGGTGGGTGGCTACACCTTC. It is translated as CASSIQGVGGYTF.

This clonotype was seen repeatedly, ten times or more. The gene calls are TRBV6-2 or TRBV6-3 and TRBJ1-2; 7 bases match TRBD1. Germline V gene sequence: CDR1 MNHEY, CDR2 SVGEGT. Losses at the gene ends were 0 bases for V and 4 bases for J; bases not matched to a gene: 5. The CDR3 consists of 15 residues. In DNA form, the CDR3 reads TGTGCCAGCAGTTACTCGACAGGGAGATCCTATGGCTACACCTTC. Translation: CASSYSTGRSYGYTF.

This clonotype occurred many times. This rearrangement joins TRBV7-9 to TRBJ1-5; TRBD1 is a possible D gene (5 bases). The CDR3 has 14 residues. V lost 3 bases, J lost 4 bases, and 10 bases lay in between. Germline values: CDR1 SEHNR, CDR2 FQNEAQ (reference sequence). CDR3 sequence (DNA): TGTGCCAGCAGCTTTGACAGAGATAATCAGCCCCAGCATTTT. Its protein is CASSFDRDNQPQHF.

This clonotype occurred many times. V usage is TRBV19 and J usage is TRBJ1-1, with TRBD1 as a possible D gene (5 bases). V was clipped by 5 bases and J by 8 bases, with 9 bases between them. The CDR3 is 11 amino acids. Germline CDR1 LNHDA, CDR2 SQIVND (reference sequence). CDR3 DNA: TGTGCCAGTAGTGGCAGGGTGGAAGCTTTCTTT. This codes for CASSGRVEAFF.

The table lists this clonotype with many counts. This chain uses TRBV6-5 with TRBJ1-6; 7 bases are shared with TRBD1. V lost 0 bases to trimming and J lost 10 bases; unmatched junction nucleotides: 9. The CDR3 runs 16 residues. The V gene's germline CDR1 is MNHEY and CDR2 SVGAGI. CDR3 sequence (DNA): TGTGCCAGCAGTTACTCGATACAGGGGCAGTTCTCACCCCTCCACTTT. It specifies CASSYSIQGQFSPLHF.

This clonotype was counted ten times or more. This rearrangement joins TRBV28 to TRBJ2-5; D may be TRBD2 (6 bases). The CDR3 length is 14 residues. V was clipped by 3 bases and J by 3 bases, with 11 bases between them. Germline V gene data show CDR1 as MDHEN and CDR2 as SYDVKM. CDR3 DNA sequence: TGTGCCAGCAGTTTTGGCGGGGCTAAAGAGACCCAGTACTTC. It encodes CASSFGGAKETQYF.

This clonotype was seen many times. This chain uses TRBV18 with TRBJ2-7; maybe TRBD1 (6 bases). CDR1 is KGHSH, CDR2 LQKENI, per germline. Trimming removed 8 bases from V and 5 bases from J, with 13 bases in between. The CDR3 has 12 amino acids. The CDR3: CASAQGAHEQYF. CDR3 sequence (DNA): TGTGCCAGCGCACAGGGTGCCCACGAGCAGTACTTC. Drawing the rest from reference TRBV18 and TRBJ2-7, the complete variable domain is NAGVMQNPRHLVRRRGQEARLRCSPMKGHSHVYWYRQLPEEGLKFMVYLQKENIIDESGMPKERFSAEFPKEGPSILRIQQVVRGDSAAYFCASAQGAHEQYFGPGTRLTVT.

There are many counts of this clonotype. The genes are TRBV5-1 and TRBJ2-7; weak D call: TRBD1 (6 bases). V lost 1 base to trimming and J lost 2 bases, with 13 bases between them. Germline assignment: CDR1 SGHRS and CDR2 YFSETQ. The CDR3 contains 15 residues. The CDR3 spells CASSLNRDVPYEQYF. The CDR3 region has the DNA TGCGCCAGCAGCTTGAACAGGGACGTCCCCTACGAGCAGTACTTC. Together with reference TRBV5-1 and TRBJ2-7, the CDR3 gives the full variable domain: KAGVTQTPRYLIKTRGQQVTLSCSPISGHRSVSWYQQTPGQGLQFLFEYFSETQRNKGNFPGRFSGRQFSNSRSEMNVSTLELGDSALYLCASSLNRDVPYEQYFGPGTRLTVT.

The V and J genes are TRBV6-4 and TRBJ2-6; TRBD1 matches 9 bases. Per germline, CDR1 MRHNA and CDR2 SNTAGT. V trimming: 5 bases; J trimming: 0 bases; junction bases outside the gene matches: 17. CDR3 size: 21 residues. This CDR3 reads CASSRGKTGTGLYSGANVLTF. CDR3 nucleotides: TGTGCCAGCAGTCGCGGAAAGACCGGGACAGGGTTATACTCTGGGGCCAACGTCCTGACTTTC.

This clonotype was recorded at least ten times. The chain combines TRBV11-2 with TRBJ2-2; D ambiguous. Germline V gene sequence: CDR1 SGHAT, CDR2 FQNNGV. The CDR3 runs to 16 residues. The V end lost 6 bases, the J end lost 1 base, and 15 bases lay between the germline ends. The CDR3 region is CASRTYVGLNTGELFF. The CDR3 DNA reads TGTGCCAGCAGGACCTACGTGGGATTGAACACCGGGGAGCTGTTTTTT. Drawing the rest from reference TRBV11-2 and TRBJ2-2, the complete variable domain is EAGVAQSPRYKIIEKRQSVAFWCNPISGHATLYWYQQILGQGPKLLIQFQNNGVVDDSQLPKDRFSAERLKGVDSTLKIQPAKLEDSAVYLCASRTYVGLNTGELFFGEGSRLTVL.

The chain employs TRBV28 and TRBJ1-1; no definite D call. CDR1 is MDHEN, CDR2 SYDVKM, per germline. V lost 6 bases to trimming and J lost 5 bases, with 13 bases between them. The length of the CDR3 is 13 residues. Here the CDR3 reads CASRPTERTEAFF. The DNA of the CDR3 is TGTGCCAGCAGACCGACGGAGCGGACTGAAGCTTTCTTT.

Regarding this clonotype: A much larger clone lies one base from this, so it may be a read error. The chain links TRBV27 to TRBJ2-7; the D is unclear. The CDR3 runs to 13 residues. Germline V gene sequence: CDR1 MNHEY, CDR2 SMNVEV (reference sequence). The V end lost 6 bases, the J end lost 6 bases, and 15 bases lay between the germline ends. This CDR3 reads CASRGSWTSEQYF. CDR3 DNA sequence: TGTGCCAGCAGGGGCTCATGGACCAGCGAGCAGTACTTC.

This clonotype was seen many times. The chain couples TRBV6-5 to TRBJ1-3; D is ambiguous. The CDR3 sequence is 15 residues long. V lost 0 bases and J lost 0, with 6 bases in between. Germline-derived CDR1 and CDR2 are MNHEY and SVGAGI. The DNA of the CDR3 is TGTGCCAGCAGTTACTCCCCTAGCTCTGGAAACACCATATATTTT. Protein: CASSYSPSSGNTIYF.

This clonotype was picked up many times. The genes are TRBV28 and TRBJ1-5; 9 nucleotides align to TRBD1. With V trimmed by 7 bases and J by 3 bases, 13 bases remained unmatched. The CDR3 is 17 residues long. CDR1 and CDR2 (germline): MDHEN, SYDVKM. The DNA for the CDR3 is TGTGCCAGCAAGGTAGAAGGGACAGGGCAAAACAATCAGCCCCAGCATTTT. It codes for CASKVEGTGQNNQPQHF.

This clonotype occurred many times. This rearrangement joins TRBV28 to TRBJ2-7; TRBD2 aligns across 11 bases. V gave up 3 bases and J gave up 3 bases; unmatched junction bases: 13. There are 18 residues in the CDR3. Germline-derived CDR1 and CDR2 are MDHEN and SYDVKM. The CDR3 protein is CASSFVLAGAVEYYEQYF. DNA of the CDR3: TGTGCCAGCAGTTTCGTACTAGCGGGAGCTGTGGAGTACTACGAGCAGTACTTC.

This clonotype was detected a few times. The chain joins TRBV28 to TRBJ2-4; the D gene is possibly TRBD1 (5 bases). Germline loops: CDR1 MDHEN, CDR2 SYDVKM. This CDR3 is 12 amino acids long. The V end was cut by 7 bases, the J end by 9 bases, with 13 bases between. CDR3 residues: CASMGTGAIQYF. CDR3 bases: TGTGCCAGCATGGGTACAGGCGCCATTCAGTACTTC. The entire variable domain, with the rest obtained from reference TRBV28 and TRBJ2-4, is as follows: DVKVTQSSRYLVKRTGEKVFLECVQDMDHENMFWYRQDPGLGLRLIYFSYDVKMKEKGDIPEGYSVSREKKERFSLILESASTNQTSMYLCASMGTGAIQYFGAGTRLSVL.